The sequence of this T cell receptor (beta chain) was determined in a study of T cell changes during pregnancy in multiple sclerosis. CDR3 size: 16 residues. Germline lookup yields CDR1 MGHRA and CDR2 YSYEKL. V lost 3 bases, J lost 5 bases, and 8 bases stayed unmatched. Assay: immunoSEQ multiplex PCR; the TCRdb copy retains only in-frame clones and omits some. The sample lists fewer than 50,000 clones; approximately 94% were seen once. The chain uses TRBV4-1 and TRBJ2-1; the match to TRBD1 covers 9 bases. The source was CD8+ T cells from peripheral blood mononuclear cells, collected before pregnancy. The sequence derives from a female donor with multiple sclerosis, enrolled in a pregnancy study. CDR3 nucleotides: TGCGCCAGCAGCCACCCCGGGACAGGGATCCACAATGAGCAGTTCTTC. Protein sequence: CASSHPGTGIHNEQFF.